These 27 T cell receptor beta chains were all obtained from the same sample, sequenced in a study of Ad26.COV2.S vaccination and SARS-CoV-2 variants. Repertoires were generated with immunoSEQ multiplex PCR, while TCRdb's copy carries only in-frame clones and drops some. The sample shows a few hundred thousand clones, 85% to 90% of them seen only once. The treatment was: some 19 received Ad26.COV2.S at low or high dose, single or two shots; roughly 5 received placebo; per-sample allocation not given. Specimen acquisition occurred on day 63 following the initial vaccine or placebo injection. The specimen comprised peripheral blood, sampled in a trial of Ad26.COV2.S vaccine versus placebo. These receptors were taken from a person aged 18-60 years who received the Ad26.COV2.S COVID-19 vaccine or a placebo.

The V gene is TRBV19, the J gene TRBJ2-3; D assignment may be TRBD1 or TRBD2 (5 bases each). Germline V gene sequence: CDR1 LNHDA, CDR2 SQIVND (reference sequence). The germline V and J ends were trimmed by 6 bases and 2 bases, with 18 bases remaining between them. The CDR3 has 16 residues. The CDR3 region is CASSSPGRLITDTQYF. For the CDR3, the DNA is TGTGCCAGTAGCTCACCGGGGCGACTTATCACAGATACGCAGTATTTT.

The chain employs TRBV28 and TRBJ1-1, with TRBD1 identical over 7 bases. This CDR3 contains 14 residues. Germline trimming cut 4 bases from V and 8 bases from J; bases unmatched to any gene: 10. Germline V CDR1 and CDR2: MDHEN, SYDVKM. The CDR3, as DNA: TGTGCCAGCAGTTCCACCGGACAGGAGGAAGAAGCTTTCTTT. Translated, it gives CASSSTGQEEEAFF.

This clone was seen only once. Other DNA sequences in the same sample also yield this CDR3. The chain carries TRBV9 and TRBJ2-1; D gene unclear. Trimming stripped 3 bases from V and 7 bases from J, with 5 bases between. CDR1 and CDR2 (germline): SGDLS, YYNGEE. This CDR3 is built from 11 residues. The DNA of the CDR3 is TGTGCCAGCAGCGCATCAAATGAGCAGTTCTTC. The encoded protein is CASSASNEQFF. The complete variable domain, with remaining parts taken from reference TRBV9 and TRBJ2-1, reads DSGVTQTPKHLITATGQRVTLRCSPRSGDLSVYWYQQSLDQGLQFLIQYYNGEERAKGNILERFSAQQFPDLHSELNLSSLELGDSALYFCASSASNEQFFGPGTRLTVL.

The chain has TRBV27 and TRBJ1-2; no firm D call. Germline CDR1 reads MNHEY; CDR2 reads SMNVEV (reference sequence). The CDR3 is 15 amino acids. With 5 bases removed from V and 1 base from J, the gap between germline ends came to 14 bases. This chain's CDR3 is CASSMAGEFNYGYTF. The CDR3 DNA reads TGTGCCAGCAGTATGGCAGGAGAGTTTAACTATGGCTACACCTTC.

This clone was seen just once. This rearrangement joins TRBV3-1 (or the pseudogene TRBV3-2) to TRBJ1-2, with 7 bases matching TRBD1. The V segment lost 0 bases and the J segment 3 bases; nucleotides outside the gene matches: 10. The CDR3 is 17 residues long. Germline CDR1 LGHDT, CDR2 YNNKEL (reference sequence). In DNA form, the CDR3 reads TGTGCCAGCAGCCAAGAGGGGCGCCGTGACAGGGACTATGGCTACACCTTC. This translates into CASSQEGRRDRDYGYTF.

The CDR3 DNA reads TGTGCCAGCAGCTTAGCGGCGGGGGTAACCTACAATGAGCAGTTCTTC. It translates to CASSLAAGVTYNEQFF. The chain is built from TRBV7-2 and TRBJ2-1, with 7 bases fitting TRBD2. CDR3 length: 16 residues. V lost 0 bases to trimming and J lost 2 bases; unmatched junction nucleotides: 4. Germline lookup yields CDR1 SGHTA and CDR2 FQGNSA.

The gene calls are TRBV7-2 and TRBJ1-2; D remains ambiguous. The CDR3 is made up of 13 amino acids. Trimming pared 4 bases from V and 5 bases from J, leaving 11 bases between. The germline gives CDR1 SGHTA, CDR2 FQGNSA. CDR3 nucleotide sequence: TGTGCCAGCAGCTCGTTCGCGGTGTATGGCTACACCTTC. Encoded protein: CASSSFAVYGYTF.

J is TRBJ2-1 and V is TRBV4-3; 8 bases line up with TRBD1. Per germline, CDR1 LGHNA and CDR2 YSLEER. The CDR3 contains 15 residues. Trimming took 4 bases from V and 8 from J; bases not matched to a gene: 10. The CDR3 loop is CASSPISGGRDEQFF. CDR3 DNA sequence: TGCGCCAGCAGCCCCATTTCAGGGGGCAGGGATGAGCAGTTCTTC.

This chain connects TRBV19 to TRBJ2-6; D ambiguous. Germline V gene lookup returns CDR1 LNHDA and CDR2 SQIVND (reference sequence). The CDR3 contains 18 residues. Trimming took off 1 base at V and 0 bases at J, with 13 bases between the two ends. CDR3 nucleotide sequence: TGTGCCAGTAGTATAGGAAGATACCAGGACTCTGGGGCCAACGTCCTGACTTTC. Amino acid sequence: CASSIGRYQDSGANVLTF.

CDR3 in amino acids: CASSLRVAGGYNEQFF. CDR3 bases: TGTGCCAGCAGCCTAAGGGTAGCGGGAGGGTACAATGAGCAGTTCTTC. The genes are TRBV7-9 and TRBJ2-1, with 11 bases fitting TRBD2. CDR1 SEHNR and CDR2 FQNEAQ come from the germline V gene (reference sequence). The junction had 7 bases not matched to a gene; V was cut back by 5 bases and J by 4 bases. The CDR3 has 16 amino acids.

The rearrangement joins TRBV5-1 to TRBJ1-1, with D maybe TRBD1 (6 bases). Trimming stripped 4 bases from V and 7 bases from J, with 20 bases between. The CDR3 spans 15 residues. CDR1 and CDR2 (germline): SGHRS, YFSETQ. CDR3 region: CASSPFWGREDEAFF. CDR3 nucleotides: TGCGCCAGCAGCCCGTTCTGGGGGCGCGAGGATGAAGCTTTCTTT.

The genes are TRBV7-9 and TRBJ2-5; D possibly uses TRBD1 or TRBD2 (5 bases each). Germline values: CDR1 SEHNR, CDR2 FQNEAQ (reference sequence). V dropped 4 bases and J dropped 5 bases, with 14 bases sitting between them. The CDR3 is made up of 14 amino acids. The CDR3 bases are TGTGCCAGCAGCTACCCCGGGGCACGGGAGACCCAGTACTTC. It is translated as CASSYPGARETQYF.

The rearrangement joins TRBV4-3 to TRBJ1-2, with a possible D match to TRBD1 (5 bases). CDR3 length equals 15 residues. V lost 0 bases and J lost 8, with 16 bases in between. Germline V gene lookup returns CDR1 LGHNA and CDR2 YSLEER. The CDR3 spells CASSQDPDQGRGYTF. Here the CDR3 DNA reads TGCGCCAGCAGCCAAGATCCCGACCAGGGACGAGGCTACACCTTC.

The genes are TRBV5-5 and TRBJ2-2, with TRBD1 as a possible D gene (5 bases). V lost 8 bases and J 8 bases, leaving 16 bases between the germline ends. The CDR3 contains 13 residues. The germline CDR1 and CDR2 sequences are SGHKS and YYEKEE (reference sequence). The CDR3 DNA sequence: TGTGCCAGTGTACTCCAGGGTTCGGGGGAGCTGTTTTTT. Protein sequence: CASVLQGSGELFF.

The V and J genes are TRBV5-1 and TRBJ1-2; D might be TRBD1 (5 bases). CDR1 is SGHRS and CDR2 is YFSETQ in the germline V gene. This CDR3 is 14 amino acids long. Deletions cut 0 bases from V and 6 bases from J, with 12 bases between. In DNA, the CDR3 is TGCGCCAGCAGCTTGGGCCAGGGCCCAGATGGCTACACCTTC. It codes for CASSLGQGPDGYTF.

The rearrangement links TRBV27 to TRBJ1-1, with D perhaps matching TRBD1 (5 bases). V lost 3 bases and J 6 bases, leaving 8 bases between the germline ends. Germline CDR1 is MNHEY and CDR2 is SMNVEV (reference sequence). CDR3 size: 12 residues. This CDR3 reads CASSLWGSEAFF. The CDR3, as DNA: TGTGCCAGCAGTTTGTGGGGGTCTGAAGCTTTCTTT.

The chain links TRBV3-1 (or the pseudogene TRBV3-2) to TRBJ1-2; D gene unclear. The V and J ends lost 0 bases and 5 bases respectively, with 4 bases between them. The CDR3 runs to 12 residues. Germline CDR1 reads LGHDT; CDR2 reads YNNKEL (reference sequence). CDR3 bases: TGTGCCAGCAGCCAAGAAGGGTATGGCTACACCTTC. Protein: CASSQEGYGYTF.

This chain joins TRBV4-1 and TRBJ1-1, with D perhaps matching TRBD1 (6 bases). Germline assignment: CDR1 MGHRA and CDR2 YSYEKL. This CDR3 spans 14 amino acids. V was trimmed by 0 bases and J by 4 bases, leaving 9 bases between them. CDR3 loop: CASSQEGGATEAFF. DNA for the CDR3: TGCGCCAGCAGCCAAGAAGGGGGGGCCACTGAAGCTTTCTTT.

Points on this clone: The same CDR3 is also encoded by other DNA sequences in this sample. CDR3 nucleotides: TGCGCCAGCAGTGAGAGCCTAAACACTGAAGCTTTCTTT. Translated: CASSESLNTEAFF. This chain connects TRBV10-1 to TRBJ1-1; D gene ambiguous. This CDR3 has 13 amino acids. Trimming removed 2 bases from V and 2 bases from J, with 6 bases in between. CDR1 and CDR2 (germline): WNHNN, SYGVQD (reference sequence).

The CDR3 here is CASRPGQGRRLGIQYF. The DNA for the CDR3 is TGTGCCAGCAGACCAGGACAGGGCCGCCGATTGGGCATTCAGTACTTC. J is TRBJ2-4 and V is TRBV7-2, with TRBD1 matching over 8 bases. Germline CDR1 and CDR2: SGHTA and FQGNSA. Unmatched junction bases numbered 16, after V lost 6 bases and J lost 9 bases. The CDR3 loop spans 16 amino acids.

The CDR3 bases are TGTGCCAGCAGGTCGGGGGGGAACACTGAAGCTTTCTTT. Protein product: CASRSGGNTEAFF. V is TRBV12-3 or TRBV12-4 and J is TRBJ1-1; D may be TRBD1 (5 bases). V gave up 6 bases and J gave up 1 base, with 9 bases separating them. This CDR3 has 13 amino acids.

J is TRBJ1-2 and V is TRBV10-3; TRBD1 might be the D (5 bases). The V gene's germline CDR1 is ENHRY and CDR2 SYGVKD. The CDR3 consists of 14 residues. V was clipped by 2 bases and J by 3 bases, with 10 bases between them. CDR3 protein: CAISELGGDYGYTF. CDR3 sequence (DNA): TGTGCCATCAGTGAGCTCGGGGGGGACTATGGCTACACCTTC.

This clone was recorded once. This rearrangement joins TRBV3-1 (or the pseudogene TRBV3-2) to TRBJ1-5, with D possibly matching TRBD1 (5 bases). Germline lookup yields CDR1 LGHDT and CDR2 YNNKEL (reference sequence). V lost 8 bases to trimming and J lost 2 bases, with 13 bases between them. This CDR3 region has 14 residues. CDR3 residues: CASGSGSGNQPQHF. CDR3 coding DNA: TGTGCCAGCGGATCAGGGAGTGGCAATCAGCCCCAGCATTTT.

V usage is TRBV28 and J usage is TRBJ1-2; 7 positions match TRBD1. Germline V CDR1 and CDR2: MDHEN, SYDVKM. V was clipped by 5 bases and J by 3 bases; unmatched bases: 3. There are 13 residues in the CDR3. The CDR3 DNA reads TGTGCCAGCAGTCCGACAGGGTACTATGGCTACACCTTC. This codes for CASSPTGYYGYTF.

The chain combines TRBV5-1 with TRBJ2-1, with TRBD2 matching over 8 bases. Unmatched junction bases numbered 8, after V lost 4 bases and J lost 5 bases. This CDR3 has 15 residues. Germline CDR1 is SGHRS and CDR2 is YFSETQ. The CDR3 DNA reads as TGCGCCAGCAGCCCGCTAGCGGGCCTGAACAATGAGCAGTTCTTC. Translating it yields CASSPLAGLNNEQFF.

The chain carries TRBV29-1 and TRBJ2-1, with D perhaps TRBD2 (5 bases). The CDR3 is made up of 16 amino acids. The ends were cut back, 5 bases at V and 8 bases at J, with 25 bases in the middle. Germline V lookup: CDR1 SQVTM, CDR2 ANQGSEA. Here the CDR3 DNA reads TGCAGCGTTTTAGGACTCAGTGTCCCGAACGTTGATGAGCAGTTCTTC. It translates to CSVLGLSVPNVDEQFF.

This clone has only a few counts. This chain connects TRBV10-3 to TRBJ1-1, with D possibly matching TRBD1 (6 bases). The germline CDR1 and CDR2 sequences are ENHRY and SYGVKD. V lost 6 bases, J lost 2 bases, and 19 bases lay in between. The length of the CDR3 is 16 residues. CDR3 loop: CAISDGTGTRNTEAFF. The CDR3 region has the DNA TGTGCCATCAGCGATGGCACCGGGACACGTAACACTGAAGCTTTCTTT.